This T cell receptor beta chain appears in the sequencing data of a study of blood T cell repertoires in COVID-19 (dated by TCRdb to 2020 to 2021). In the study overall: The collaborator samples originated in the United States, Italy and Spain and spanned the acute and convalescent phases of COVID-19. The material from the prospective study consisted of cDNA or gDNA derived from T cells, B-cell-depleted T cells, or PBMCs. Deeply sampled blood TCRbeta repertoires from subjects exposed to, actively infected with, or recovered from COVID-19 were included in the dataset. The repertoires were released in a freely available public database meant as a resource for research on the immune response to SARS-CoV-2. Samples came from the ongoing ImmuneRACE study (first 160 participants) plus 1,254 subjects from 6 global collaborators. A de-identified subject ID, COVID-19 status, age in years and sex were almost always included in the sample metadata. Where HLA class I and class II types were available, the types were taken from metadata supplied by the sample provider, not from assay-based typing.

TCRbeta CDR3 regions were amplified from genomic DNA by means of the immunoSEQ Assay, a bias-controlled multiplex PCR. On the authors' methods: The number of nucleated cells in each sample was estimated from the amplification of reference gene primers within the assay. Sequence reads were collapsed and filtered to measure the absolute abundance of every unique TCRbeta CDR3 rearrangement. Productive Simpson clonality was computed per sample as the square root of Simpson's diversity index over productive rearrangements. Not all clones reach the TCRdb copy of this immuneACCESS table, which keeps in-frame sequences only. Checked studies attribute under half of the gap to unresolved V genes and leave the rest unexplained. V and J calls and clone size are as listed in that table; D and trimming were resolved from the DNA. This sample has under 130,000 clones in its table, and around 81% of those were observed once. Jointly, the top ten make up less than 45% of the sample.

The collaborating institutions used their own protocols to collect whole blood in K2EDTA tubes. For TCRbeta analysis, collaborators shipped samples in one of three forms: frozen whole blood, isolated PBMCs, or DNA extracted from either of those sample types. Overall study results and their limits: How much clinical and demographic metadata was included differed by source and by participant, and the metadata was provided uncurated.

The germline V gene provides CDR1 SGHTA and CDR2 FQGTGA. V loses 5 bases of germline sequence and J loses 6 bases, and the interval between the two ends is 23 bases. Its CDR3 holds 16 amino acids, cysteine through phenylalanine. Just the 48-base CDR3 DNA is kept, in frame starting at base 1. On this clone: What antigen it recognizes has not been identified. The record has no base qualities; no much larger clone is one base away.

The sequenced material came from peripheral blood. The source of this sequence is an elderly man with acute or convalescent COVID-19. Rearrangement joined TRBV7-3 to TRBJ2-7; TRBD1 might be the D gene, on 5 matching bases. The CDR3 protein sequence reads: CASSQYTLTGMGEQYF. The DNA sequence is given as TGTGCCAGCAGCCAATATACCTTAACAGGAATGGGCGAGCAGTACTTC. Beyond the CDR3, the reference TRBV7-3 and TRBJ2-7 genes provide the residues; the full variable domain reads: GAGVSQTPSNKVTEKGKYVELRCDPISGHTALYWYRQSLGQGPEFLIYFQGTGAADDSGLPNDRFFAVRPEGSVSTLKIQRTERGDSAVYLCASSQYTLTGMGEQYFGPGTRLTVT.